This T cell receptor beta chain emerged from a study of human T cells and chemical hapten exposure. Overall study findings and caveats: With regard to DPC sensitization, TCRs above 1 in 1000 frequency did not change. Expanded TCRs showed more large CDR3 clusters than pre-sensitization or healthy control sets.

V lost 7 bases to trimming and J lost 0 bases, with 22 bases between them. CDR3 length: 18 residues. Germline lookup yields CDR1 MNHEY and CDR2 SVGEGT. This clonotype showed up just a few times. Its antigen is not known. Sample time point: patch test 1, 2 weeks after DPC sensitization. Treatment given: therapeutic diphenylcyclopropenone sensitization with weekly scalp DPC. The total RNA was obtained from whole blood that was not fractionated. Individual cDNA molecules (in the library) carried attached unique molecular identifiers. A single record per CDR3 protein comes from TCRdb applying MiXCR to the RACE reads. Of some 400,000 distinct CDR3 sequences listed, nearly 5% are singletons.

This receptor was obtained from a woman in her forties or fifties with alopecia areata. Some clones in this sample may be carry-over from other donors' samples. V is TRBV6-2 or TRBV6-3 and J is TRBJ2-1, with D perhaps matching TRBD2 (6 bases). Sequenced material: whole blood, taken in connection with sensitization to the hapten diphenylcyclopropenone (DPC). The CDR3 nucleotides read TGTGCCAGCACTAAGAGGGTACTAGCTAAACCCTCCTACAATGAGCAGTTCTTC. Amino acids: CASTKRVLAKPSYNEQFF.